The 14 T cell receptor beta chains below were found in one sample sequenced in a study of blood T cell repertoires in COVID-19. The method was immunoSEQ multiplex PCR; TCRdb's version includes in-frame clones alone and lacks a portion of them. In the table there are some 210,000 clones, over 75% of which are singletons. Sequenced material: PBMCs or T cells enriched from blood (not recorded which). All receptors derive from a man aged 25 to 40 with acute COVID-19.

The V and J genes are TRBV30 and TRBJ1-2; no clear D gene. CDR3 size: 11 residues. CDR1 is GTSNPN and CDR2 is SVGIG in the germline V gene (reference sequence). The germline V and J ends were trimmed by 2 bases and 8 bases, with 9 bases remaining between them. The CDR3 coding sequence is TGTGCCTGGAGTCGGGAGGGAGGCTACACCTTC. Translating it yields CAWSREGGYTF.

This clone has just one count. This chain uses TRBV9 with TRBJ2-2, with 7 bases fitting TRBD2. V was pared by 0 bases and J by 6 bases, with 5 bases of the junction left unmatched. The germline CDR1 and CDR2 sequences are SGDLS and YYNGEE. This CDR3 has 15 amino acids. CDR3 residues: CASSVDGGLAGELFF. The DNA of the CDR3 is TGTGCCAGCAGCGTAGACGGGGGGTTGGCCGGGGAGCTGTTTTTT.

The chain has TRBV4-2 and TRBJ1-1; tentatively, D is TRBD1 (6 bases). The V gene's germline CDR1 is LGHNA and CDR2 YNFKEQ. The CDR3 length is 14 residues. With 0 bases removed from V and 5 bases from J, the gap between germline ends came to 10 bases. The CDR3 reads CASSQEGGRTEAFF. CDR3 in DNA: TGTGCCAGCAGCCAAGAAGGGGGTAGGACTGAAGCTTTCTTT.

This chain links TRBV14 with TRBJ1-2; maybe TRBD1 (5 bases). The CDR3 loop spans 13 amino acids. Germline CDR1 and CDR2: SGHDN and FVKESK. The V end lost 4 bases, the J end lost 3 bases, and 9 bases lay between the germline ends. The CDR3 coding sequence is TGTGCCAGCAGCCTGCAGGGCTACTATGGCTACACCTTC. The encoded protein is CASSLQGYYGYTF.

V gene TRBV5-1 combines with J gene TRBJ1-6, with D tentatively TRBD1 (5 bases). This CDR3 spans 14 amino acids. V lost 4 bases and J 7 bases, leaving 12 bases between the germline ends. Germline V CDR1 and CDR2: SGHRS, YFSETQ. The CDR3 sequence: CASSEDGGNSPLHF. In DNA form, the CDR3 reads TGCGCCAGCAGCGAGGACGGGGGGAATTCACCCCTCCACTTT.

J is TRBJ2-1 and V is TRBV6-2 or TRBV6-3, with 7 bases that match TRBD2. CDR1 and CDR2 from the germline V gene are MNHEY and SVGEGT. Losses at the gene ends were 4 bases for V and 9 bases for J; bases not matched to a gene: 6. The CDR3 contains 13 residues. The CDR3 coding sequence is TGTGCCAGCAGTTGGGACTATTCCGGTGAGCAGTTCTTC. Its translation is CASSWDYSGEQFF.

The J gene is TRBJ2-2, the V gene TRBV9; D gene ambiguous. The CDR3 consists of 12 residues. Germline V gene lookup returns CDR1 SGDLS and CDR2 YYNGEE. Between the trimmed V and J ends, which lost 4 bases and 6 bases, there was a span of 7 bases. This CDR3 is CASSPLPGELFF. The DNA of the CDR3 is TGTGCCAGCAGCCCACTACCCGGGGAGCTGTTTTTT.

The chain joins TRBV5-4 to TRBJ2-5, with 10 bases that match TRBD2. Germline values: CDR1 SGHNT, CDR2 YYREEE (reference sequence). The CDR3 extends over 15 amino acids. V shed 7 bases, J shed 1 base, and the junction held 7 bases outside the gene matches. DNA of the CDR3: TGTGCCAGCGGTCGCCAGCGGGGGGGCCAAGAGACCCAGTACTTC. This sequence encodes CASGRQRGGQETQYF. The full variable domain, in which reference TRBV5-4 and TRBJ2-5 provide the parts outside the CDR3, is ETGVTQSPTHLIKTRGQQVTLRCSSQSGHNTVSWYQQALGQGPQFIFQYYREEENGRGNFPPRFSGLQFPNYSSELNVNALELDDSALYLCASGRQRGGQETQYFGPGTRLLVL.

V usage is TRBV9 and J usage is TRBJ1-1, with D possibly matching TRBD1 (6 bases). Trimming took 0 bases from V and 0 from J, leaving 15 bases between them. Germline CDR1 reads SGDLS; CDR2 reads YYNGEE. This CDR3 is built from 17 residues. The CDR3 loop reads CASSVVVGGGLNTEAFF. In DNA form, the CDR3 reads TGTGCCAGCAGCGTAGTAGTGGGAGGGGGGTTGAACACTGAAGCTTTCTTT.

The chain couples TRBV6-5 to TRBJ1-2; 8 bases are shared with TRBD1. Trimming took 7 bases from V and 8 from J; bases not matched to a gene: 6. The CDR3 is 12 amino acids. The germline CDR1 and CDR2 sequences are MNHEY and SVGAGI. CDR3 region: CASTQGAWGYTF. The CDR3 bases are TGTGCCAGCACTCAGGGGGCGTGGGGCTACACCTTC.

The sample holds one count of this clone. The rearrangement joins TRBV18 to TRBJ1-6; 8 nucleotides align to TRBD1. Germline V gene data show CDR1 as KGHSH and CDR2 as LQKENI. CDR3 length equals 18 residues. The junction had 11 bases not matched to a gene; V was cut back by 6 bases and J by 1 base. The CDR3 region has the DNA TGTGCCAGCTCTCAAACTACAGGGGGAGTATCCTATAATTCACCCCTCCACTTT. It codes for CASSQTTGGVSYNSPLHF.

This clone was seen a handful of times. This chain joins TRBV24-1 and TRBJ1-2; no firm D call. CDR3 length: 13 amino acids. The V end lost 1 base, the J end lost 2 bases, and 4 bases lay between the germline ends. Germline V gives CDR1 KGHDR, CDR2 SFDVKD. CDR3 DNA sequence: TGTGCCACCAGTGATTTAACAAACTATGGCTACACCTTC. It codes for CATSDLTNYGYTF.

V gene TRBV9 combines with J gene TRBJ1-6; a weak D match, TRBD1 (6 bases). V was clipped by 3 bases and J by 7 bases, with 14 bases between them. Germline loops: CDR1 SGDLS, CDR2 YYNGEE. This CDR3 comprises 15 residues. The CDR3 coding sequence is TGTGCCAGCAGCGCCCAACAGGGTTCGAATTCACCCCTCCACTTT. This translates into CASSAQQGSNSPLHF.

The CDR3 DNA follows: TGCGCCAGCAGCTCATCCGGCGGGAACACTGAAGCTTTCTTT. It is translated as CASSSSGGNTEAFF. This chain links TRBV5-1 with TRBJ1-1; D not resolved. The germline V gene encodes CDR1 SGHRS and CDR2 YFSETQ. CDR3 length: 14 residues. The V end lost 3 bases, the J end lost 1 base, and 10 bases lay between the germline ends.